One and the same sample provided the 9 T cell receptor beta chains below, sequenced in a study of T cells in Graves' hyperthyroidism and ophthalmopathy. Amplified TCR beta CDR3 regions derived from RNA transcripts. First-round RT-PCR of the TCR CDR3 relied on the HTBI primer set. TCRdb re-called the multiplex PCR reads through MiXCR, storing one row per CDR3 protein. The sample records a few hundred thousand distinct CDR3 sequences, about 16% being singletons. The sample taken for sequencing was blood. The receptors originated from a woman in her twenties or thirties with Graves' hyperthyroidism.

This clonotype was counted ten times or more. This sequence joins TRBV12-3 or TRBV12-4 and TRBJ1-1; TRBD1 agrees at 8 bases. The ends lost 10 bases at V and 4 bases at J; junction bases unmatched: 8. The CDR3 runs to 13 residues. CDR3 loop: CATTLTGGTEAFF. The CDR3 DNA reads TGTGCCACCACCTTAACAGGGGGCACTGAAGCTTTCTTT.

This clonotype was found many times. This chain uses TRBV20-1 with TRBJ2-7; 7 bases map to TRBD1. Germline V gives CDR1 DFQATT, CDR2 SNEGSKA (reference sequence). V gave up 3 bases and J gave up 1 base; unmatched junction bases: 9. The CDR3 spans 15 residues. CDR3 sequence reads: CSASPWDRISYEQYF. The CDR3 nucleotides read TGCAGTGCTAGTCCTTGGGACAGAATATCCTACGAGCAGTACTTC.

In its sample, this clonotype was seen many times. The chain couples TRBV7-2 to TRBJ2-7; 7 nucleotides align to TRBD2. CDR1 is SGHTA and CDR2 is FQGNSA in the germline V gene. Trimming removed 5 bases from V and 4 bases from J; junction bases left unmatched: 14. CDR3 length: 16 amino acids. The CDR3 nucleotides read TGTGCCAGCAGCCGCACAGCTAGCGGAGGGGATTACGAGCAGTACTTC. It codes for CASSRTASGGDYEQYF.

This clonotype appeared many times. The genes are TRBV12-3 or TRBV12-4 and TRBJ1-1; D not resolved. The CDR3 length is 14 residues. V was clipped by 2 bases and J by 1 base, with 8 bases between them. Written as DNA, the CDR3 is TGTGCCAGCAGTTTAAGGCCGGAGAACACTGAAGCTTTCTTT. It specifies CASSLRPENTEAFF.

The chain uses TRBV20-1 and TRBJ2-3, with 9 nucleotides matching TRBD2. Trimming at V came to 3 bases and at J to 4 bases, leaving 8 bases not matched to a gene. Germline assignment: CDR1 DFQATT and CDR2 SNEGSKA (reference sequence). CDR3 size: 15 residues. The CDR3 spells CSASGTSRRSDTQYF. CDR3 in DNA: TGCAGTGCTAGTGGGACTAGCCGGAGGTCAGATACGCAGTATTTT.

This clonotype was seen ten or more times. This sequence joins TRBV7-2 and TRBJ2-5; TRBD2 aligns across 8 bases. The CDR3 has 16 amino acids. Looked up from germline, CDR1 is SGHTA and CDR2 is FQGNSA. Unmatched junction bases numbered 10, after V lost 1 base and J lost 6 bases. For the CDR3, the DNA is TGTGCCAGCAGCTTAGGCGGGTTAGCGGGAACAAAGACCCAGTACTTC. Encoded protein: CASSLGGLAGTKTQYF.

The CDR3 is CASSLLPSTYEQYF. Written as DNA, the CDR3 is TGTGCCAGCAGCTTGTTGCCAAGCACCTACGAGCAGTACTTC. The V and J genes are TRBV5-5 and TRBJ2-7; no definite D call. Germline loops: CDR1 SGHKS, CDR2 YYEKEE (reference sequence). This CDR3 has 14 residues. Trimming stripped 1 base from V and 2 bases from J, with 10 bases between. Full variable domain (missing parts from reference TRBV5-5 and TRBJ2-7): DAGVTQSPTHLIKTRGQQVTLRCSPISGHKSVSWYQQVLGQGPQFIFQYYEKEERGRGNFPDRFSARQFPNYSSELNVNALLLGDSALYLCASSLLPSTYEQYFGPGTRLTVT.

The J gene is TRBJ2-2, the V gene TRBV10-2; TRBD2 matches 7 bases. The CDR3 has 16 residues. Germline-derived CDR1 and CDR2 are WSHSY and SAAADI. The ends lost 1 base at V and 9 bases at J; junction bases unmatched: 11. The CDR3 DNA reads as TGCGCCAGCAGTGAGTATGGGGGAGGGACCGTCCGGGAGCTGTTTTTT. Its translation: CASSEYGGGTVRELFF.

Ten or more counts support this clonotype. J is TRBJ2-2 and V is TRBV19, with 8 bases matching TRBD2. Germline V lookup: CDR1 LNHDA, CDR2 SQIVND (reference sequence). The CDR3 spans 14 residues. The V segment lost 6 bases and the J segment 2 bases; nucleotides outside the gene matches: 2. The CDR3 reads CASRLAENTGELFF. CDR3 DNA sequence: TGTGCCAGTAGACTAGCGGAAAACACCGGGGAGCTGTTTTTT.